Listed here are 28 T cell receptor beta chains from one sample, sequenced in a study of T cell clones after liver transplantation. The assay was immunoSEQ multiplex PCR, and TCRdb's table has in-frame clones only and misses some. Of around 18,000 clones in the sample, approximately 92% are singletons; the top ten hold 13%. This sample comprised CD8+ T cells from blood, obtained 46 months after liver transplant. The receptors were gathered from a human patient who received a liver transplant. Certain T cells may be donor cells from the graft.

This sequence joins TRBV27 and TRBJ1-2; D unclear. CDR3 length: 14 residues. V lost 6 bases to trimming and J lost 5 bases, with 16 bases between them. CDR1 is MNHEY, CDR2 SMNVEV, per germline (reference sequence). The CDR3 DNA is TGTGCCAGCAGGCACGAATTTGGAACGTATGGCTACACCTTC. Translated, it gives CASRHEFGTYGYTF.

Note on this clone: One junction end does not reproduce the germline sequence, and a read error may be involved. The gene calls are TRBV28 and TRBJ1-1, with a tentative D call TRBD1 (5 bases). CDR1 MDHEN and CDR2 SYDVKM come from the germline V gene. This CDR3 is built from 16 residues. The CDR3 DNA reads as TGTGCCAGCAATTTAAGGGGCGTCAGTTTGAACACTGAAGCTTTCTTT. Amino acid sequence: CASNLRGVSLNTEAFF.

V is TRBV7-6 and J is TRBJ2-3; D call uncertain. This CDR3 comprises 16 residues. The germline V and J ends were trimmed by 1 base and 2 bases, with 13 bases remaining between them. Germline CDR1 SGHVS, CDR2 FNYEAQ. The CDR3 is CASSLGYRPNTDTQYF. The DNA of the CDR3 is TGTGCCAGCAGCTTAGGGTATCGGCCGAACACAGATACGCAGTATTTT.

V and J are TRBV29-1 and TRBJ1-1; maybe TRBD1 (5 bases). The V and J ends lost 0 bases and 6 bases respectively, with 8 bases between them. This CDR3 comprises 12 residues. Germline V gene data show CDR1 as SQVTM and CDR2 as ANQGSEA. DNA for the CDR3: TGCAGCGTTGAAGAGGACACCCCTGAAGCTTTCTTT. Protein: CSVEEDTPEAFF.

The chain couples TRBV28 to TRBJ2-1; 7 positions agree with TRBD2. V trimming: 4 bases; J trimming: 2 bases; junction bases outside the gene matches: 2. Germline CDR1 MDHEN, CDR2 SYDVKM. The CDR3 contains 14 residues. The CDR3 sequence is CASSSGLAYNEQFF. The DNA for the CDR3 is TGTGCCAGCAGTTCCGGACTAGCCTACAATGAGCAGTTCTTC.

The J gene is TRBJ2-1, the V gene TRBV5-6; D might be TRBD1 or TRBD2, each matching 5 bases. Germline V gene lookup returns CDR1 SGHDT and CDR2 YYEEEE. V shed 6 bases and J shed 0 bases, with 16 bases lying between them. The CDR3 is 16 amino acids. The DNA for the CDR3 is TGTGCCAGCACCCCGACGGGGCTCAGCTCCTACAATGAGCAGTTCTTC. Translated, it gives CASTPTGLSSYNEQFF.

In this sample, this clone turned up a few times. The V and J genes are TRBV28 and TRBJ1-4; D is possibly TRBD1 (6 bases). The CDR3 is 16 residues long. Deletions cut 4 bases from V and 8 bases from J, with 20 bases between. Germline CDR1 reads MDHEN; CDR2 reads SYDVKM. In nucleotides, the CDR3 is TGTGCCAGCAGTTCACCCCGGAGGGGGGCGGTGGAAAAACTGTTTTTT. It specifies CASSSPRRGAVEKLFF.

The DNA for the CDR3 is TGTGCCAGCAGCTTCGTCAAAAGGCCCGGGGAGCTGTTTTTT. It is translated as CASSFVKRPGELFF. The V gene is TRBV11-2, the J gene TRBJ2-2; D is ambiguous. There are 14 residues in the CDR3. Germline V gene lookup returns CDR1 SGHAT and CDR2 FQNNGV. Trimming left V 3 bases short and J 6 bases short, with 11 bases between.

The chain recombines TRBV19 with TRBJ1-1, with D tentatively TRBD1 (6 bases). Trimming took 8 bases from V and 1 from J, leaving 17 bases between them. The germline V gene has CDR1 LNHDA and CDR2 SQIVND (reference sequence). This CDR3 has 15 amino acids. The CDR3 DNA reads as TGTGCCAGTGAGTCAGGGGATACCCCGAACACTGAAGCTTTCTTT. Its translation is CASESGDTPNTEAFF.

The chain is built from TRBV6-5 and TRBJ2-7; D not certain. Trimming stripped 0 bases from V and 3 bases from J, with 6 bases between. CDR3 length: 13 residues. Germline assignment: CDR1 MNHEY and CDR2 SVGAGI. The CDR3 region has the DNA TGTGCCAGCAGTTACTCGGTGAACTACGAGCAGTACTTC. It is translated as CASSYSVNYEQYF.

The chain uses TRBV5-1 and TRBJ2-3; D not resolved. The CDR3 is 13 amino acids. V dropped 4 bases and J dropped 1 base, with 7 bases sitting between them. The germline V gene has CDR1 SGHRS and CDR2 YFSETQ. The CDR3 here is CASSDARTDTQYF. The CDR3 DNA reads TGCGCCAGCAGCGATGCCCGCACAGATACGCAGTATTTT.

The genes are TRBV19 and TRBJ2-1, with TRBD1 matching over 7 bases. The germline V gene has CDR1 LNHDA and CDR2 SQIVND (reference sequence). This CDR3 has 13 residues. V shed 5 bases and J 5 bases; nucleotides not matched to a gene: 3. CDR3 in amino acids: CASSLTGDNEQFF. The CDR3 region has the DNA TGTGCCAGTAGTCTCACAGGGGACAATGAGCAGTTCTTC. Together with reference TRBV19 and TRBJ2-1, the CDR3 gives the full variable domain: DGGITQSPKYLFRKEGQNVTLSCEQNLNHDAMYWYRQDPGQGLRLIYYSQIVNDFQKGDIAEGYSVSREKKESFPLTVTSAQKNPTAFYLCASSLTGDNEQFFGPGTRLTVL.

The genes are TRBV28 and TRBJ2-1, with D possibly matching TRBD1 (6 bases). The V end lost 3 bases, the J end lost 9 bases, and 12 bases lay between the germline ends. The CDR3 length is 13 residues. The germline V gene encodes CDR1 MDHEN and CDR2 SYDVKM. CDR3 residues: CASSFPTGVEQFF. The CDR3 nucleotides read TGTGCCAGCAGTTTTCCGACAGGAGTTGAGCAGTTCTTC.

The chain joins TRBV15 to TRBJ2-7; D remains unclear. There are 13 residues in the CDR3. The V gene lost 6 bases and the J gene lost 2 bases, with 11 bases spanning the gap. CDR1 is LNHNV and CDR2 is YYDKDF in the germline V gene (reference sequence). Written as DNA, the CDR3 is TGTGCCACCAGTCTTGAGGCCGCCTACGAGCAGTACTTC. This encodes CATSLEAAYEQYF.

V usage is TRBV5-5 and J usage is TRBJ2-7, with D hard to call. The germline V gene has CDR1 SGHKS and CDR2 YYEKEE (reference sequence). V shed 0 bases and J shed 4 bases, with 11 bases lying between them. The CDR3 totals 14 residues. CDR3 in amino acids: CASSLVPVSYEQYF. CDR3 bases: TGTGCCAGCAGCTTGGTTCCGGTTTCGTACGAGCAGTACTTC.

The rearrangement joins TRBV4-3 to TRBJ1-1; D is unresolved. The CDR3 consists of 13 residues. Per the germline V gene, CDR1 is LGHNA and CDR2 is YSLEER. The V gene lost 4 bases and the J gene lost 0 bases, with 6 bases spanning the gap. The CDR3 DNA reads TGCGCCAGCAGCCCATACCTGAACACTGAAGCTTTCTTT. Protein: CASSPYLNTEAFF.

The chain joins TRBV28 to TRBJ2-7; D call uncertain. The CDR3 runs to 14 residues. Looked up from germline, CDR1 is MDHEN and CDR2 is SYDVKM. V lost 3 bases to trimming and J lost 2 bases, with 11 bases between them. This CDR3 is CASSLQAITYEQYF. CDR3 coding DNA: TGTGCCAGCAGTTTGCAGGCTATAACCTACGAGCAGTACTTC.

V is TRBV27 and J is TRBJ2-5, with 11 bases lining up with TRBD1. J gave up 4 bases and V 5 bases, and 9 bases lay outside the gene matches. CDR1 and CDR2 (germline): MNHEY, SMNVEV (reference sequence). CDR3 length equals 16 residues. The CDR3: CASSLVLGQGVETQYF. The CDR3 region has the DNA TGTGCCAGCAGTCTAGTCCTGGGACAGGGGGTAGAGACCCAGTACTTC.

The chain carries TRBV5-7 and TRBJ2-7; the D is unclear. Being an ORF, TRBV5-7 has a function that is uncertain. This CDR3 has 14 residues. V was pared by 2 bases and J by 1 base, with 10 bases between. CDR3 residues: CASSLDQGSYEQYF. For the CDR3, the DNA is TGTGCCAGCAGCTTAGATCAAGGTTCCTACGAGCAGTACTTC.

The chain has TRBV10-3 and TRBJ2-2; 9 bases are a match to TRBD1. With V trimmed by 0 bases and J by 1 base, 6 bases remained unmatched. The germline CDR1 and CDR2 sequences are ENHRY and SYGVKD. This CDR3 has 18 amino acids. The CDR3 DNA reads as TGTGCCATCAGTGAGTCGGGCGTGGACAGGGGGAACACCGGGGAGCTGTTTTTT. Translating gives CAISESGVDRGNTGELFF.

The chain has TRBV28 and TRBJ2-1; 7 bases align to TRBD2. V was pared by 7 bases and J by 0 bases, with 18 bases of the junction left unmatched. CDR1 MDHEN and CDR2 SYDVKM come from the germline V gene. CDR3 size: 19 residues. Written as DNA, the CDR3 is TGTGCCAGCACAGTAGGACTTTTTGGGGAGGGATCCTCCTACAATGAGCAGTTCTTC. Protein product: CASTVGLFGEGSSYNEQFF.

This chain joins TRBV5-4 and TRBJ2-7; no reliable D call. Germline V gene sequence: CDR1 SGHNT, CDR2 YYREEE (reference sequence). This CDR3 region has 14 residues. V lost 1 base, J lost 2 bases, and 10 bases lay in between. Here the CDR3 DNA reads TGTGCCAGCAGCTTGCCATATCAGCCCTACGAGCAGTACTTC. It yields the protein CASSLPYQPYEQYF.

The V call is TRBV7-9, the J call TRBJ2-7; possible D gene TRBD2, 6 bases. CDR3 size: 13 residues. Trimming left V 5 bases short and J 0 bases short, with 8 bases between. Germline CDR1 is SEHNR and CDR2 is FQNEAQ (reference sequence). CDR3 in DNA: TGTGCCAGCAGCACGGGAGTCTCCTACGAGCAGTACTTC. Translation: CASSTGVSYEQYF.

The gene calls are TRBV19 and TRBJ1-5, with 8 positions matching TRBD1. The germline V gene encodes CDR1 LNHDA and CDR2 SQIVND (reference sequence). The CDR3 contains 15 residues. The junction had 8 bases not matched to a gene; V was cut back by 10 bases and J by 0 bases. The CDR3 is CATQTGGYSNQPQHF. CDR3 in DNA: TGTGCCACCCAAACAGGGGGTTATAGCAATCAGCCCCAGCATTTT.

The chain employs TRBV4-1 and TRBJ2-2, with TRBD1 matching 7 bases. With 1 base clipped from V and 1 base from J, the junction kept 3 bases outside the gene matches. The CDR3 extends over 16 amino acids. Germline CDR1 and CDR2: MGHRA and YSYEKL. CDR3 sequence reads: CASSQAQGLNTGELFF. The DNA for the CDR3 is TGCGCCAGCAGCCAAGCACAGGGGTTGAACACCGGGGAGCTGTTTTTT.

The V call is TRBV6-5, the J call TRBJ2-1; D is tentatively TRBD1 or TRBD2 (5 bases each). The CDR3 has 15 residues. Germline CDR1 and CDR2: MNHEY and SVGAGI. V shed 5 bases and J shed 7 bases, with 18 bases lying between them. The CDR3: CASSPRGVGSNEQFF. As DNA, the CDR3 is TGTGCCAGCAGTCCCAGAGGGGTGGGGTCAAATGAGCAGTTCTTC.

The chain is built from TRBV4-1 and TRBJ2-5; D tentatively fits TRBD1 or TRBD2 (5 bases each). Germline V gene data show CDR1 as MGHRA and CDR2 as YSYEKL. The CDR3 runs to 15 residues. With 3 bases removed from V and 0 bases from J, the gap between germline ends came to 11 bases. CDR3 nucleotide sequence: TGCGCCAGCAGCCAGCCGGGACGATACCAAGAGACCCAGTACTTC. Protein sequence: CASSQPGRYQETQYF.

This sequence joins TRBV4-2 and TRBJ2-7; the D gene is possibly TRBD1 (6 bases). Trimming took off 4 bases at V and 1 base at J, with 11 bases between the two ends. The germline gives CDR1 LGHNA, CDR2 YNFKEQ. CDR3 length equals 14 residues. The CDR3 protein is CASSPTTGSYEQYF. DNA for the CDR3: TGTGCCAGCAGCCCCACGACAGGATCCTACGAGCAGTACTTC.